This T cell receptor (beta chain) was documented in a study of shared clonotypes between healthy human individuals (TCRdb year 2020). About the full investigation: A couple of women and three men aged 18 to 49 years were included in the cohort. Per donor, three plates each were used for CD4 naive and CD4 memory, two for CD8 naive, and one for CD8 memory. The study deeply sequenced blood TCR repertoires of roughly five healthy adults to estimate repertoire size and the extent of clonotype sharing between individuals. Different laboratories and diverse techniques were used to prepare libraries and sequence TCR repertoires, to increase sequencing depth and limit assay-specific biases. Leukapheresis yielded between about 0.94 and 9.5 billion PBMCs per donor.

Donors were healthy HIV-negative adults with no recently reported acute infections or vaccinations. Every donor was a Caucasian adult living in Nashville, Tennessee, USA. CD4+ T cells were enriched by magnetic negative selection; naive cells were then positively selected on CD45RA, and the negative fraction formed the memory subset. Blood was collected by leukapheresis, and PBMCs were isolated by Ficoll-Histopaque density gradient centrifugation and then cryopreserved in liquid nitrogen vapor phase. Purity and quantity of every magnetically sorted T cell population were checked by analytical flow cytometry. Each sorted fraction had its genomic DNA isolated and then quantified by UV absorbance on a Nanodrop 2000c. Using the deep immunoSEQ assay, multiplex PCR amplified TCR CDR3 regions from genomic DNA. Extracted genomic DNA from each cell subset was distributed evenly across all wells of several immunoSEQ 96-well plates, and each plate was treated as a replicate. Each replicate PCR for sorted subsets received around 0.2 ug genomic DNA, equal to some 32,000 T cell genomes. Purified libraries were measured with a Qubit 3.0 fluorometer, size-checked on a Bioanalyzer 2100, and measured again with the KAPA Library Quantification kit. Every immunoSEQ 96-well plate was sequenced on a dedicated single-read 150-cycle Illumina NextSeq 550 flow cell. Regarding the original processing steps: Because the immunoSEQ output held only junctional sequences and lacked quality scores, the filtering could not match the filtering applied to full-length reads. Sequences were annotated with PyIR, a Python wrapper for IgBLAST v1.9, using IMGT germline references to assign V/J genes and CDR3. Any read was removed if the V/J assignment was weak (E-value above 1e-6), the CDR3 was missing, or the read contained stop codons, out-of-frame junctions, or ambiguous translated residues. V3J clonotypes were defined as sequences sharing an identical inferred V gene, J gene, and CDR3 amino acid sequence. To compute the percentage overlap between repertoires, the number of shared unique clonotypes was divided by the size of the smaller repertoire. RTK rarefaction, the Chao1 estimator, and Recon v2.1 estimates of unobserved clonotypes were used to assess repertoire richness. OLGA was used to compute generation probabilities for all TCRbeta clonotypes that the gDNA method yielded from a few donors. The table was pulled from immuneACCESS by TCRdb, which kept in-frame rearrangements only. Such tables lose some clones; where checked, under half of the loss comes from unresolved V genes, and the rest has no known cause. The V and J calls and clone size come from that table; D and trimming were worked out from the DNA. The sample data list just over 2,000,000 clones, and 85% to 95% of these were observed just once. 0.13% of the sample is taken by the ten largest.

Results and caveats for the whole study, not just this receptor: Larger estimated clonotype richness was generally found for naive subsets than for memory subsets. The small number of donors limited the genetic and exposure-history diversity represented. About 5% of naive CD4, more than 3% of naive CD8, roughly 2.5% of memory CD4, and 0.35% to 0.4% of memory CD8 clonotypes were shared across several donors. Sampling was restricted to blood, and TCR repertoires in tissue are likely to differ from TCR repertoires in blood. Pairwise subsampling indicated that sequencing depth was expected to affect the degree of clonotype sharing among donors. Even with the large sequencing depth, rarefaction of the sorted-subset datasets indicated that sequencing was incomplete. Higher generation probabilities were observed for clonotypes shared by all four sorted-subset donors than for non-shared clonotypes.

A word on this clone: This clone's antigen is unknown. Base-call qualities are not available, and no considerably larger clone is one nucleotide away.

Trimming costs V 5 bases and J 4 bases, and their ends lie 13 bases apart. Based on the germline V gene, the CDR1 and CDR2 sequences are SGHRS and YFSETQ. From its cysteine to its phenylalanine, the CDR3 spans 13 amino acids. Of all the DNA, just the CDR3 is kept, 39 bases in frame from base 1. The rearranged segments are TRBV5-1 and TRBJ2-7; the D element might be TRBD1 or TRBD2, as each aligns at 6 bases. Sequencing used naive CD4+ T cells sorted from blood. The cell subset or site label on this specimen signifies: CD45RA+ positively selected. This TCR derives from a man in his late teens or twenties in good health. The CDR3 here reads CASSGGQRYEQYF. The nucleotides are TGCGCCAGCAGTGGGGGGCAGAGATACGAGCAGTACTTC.